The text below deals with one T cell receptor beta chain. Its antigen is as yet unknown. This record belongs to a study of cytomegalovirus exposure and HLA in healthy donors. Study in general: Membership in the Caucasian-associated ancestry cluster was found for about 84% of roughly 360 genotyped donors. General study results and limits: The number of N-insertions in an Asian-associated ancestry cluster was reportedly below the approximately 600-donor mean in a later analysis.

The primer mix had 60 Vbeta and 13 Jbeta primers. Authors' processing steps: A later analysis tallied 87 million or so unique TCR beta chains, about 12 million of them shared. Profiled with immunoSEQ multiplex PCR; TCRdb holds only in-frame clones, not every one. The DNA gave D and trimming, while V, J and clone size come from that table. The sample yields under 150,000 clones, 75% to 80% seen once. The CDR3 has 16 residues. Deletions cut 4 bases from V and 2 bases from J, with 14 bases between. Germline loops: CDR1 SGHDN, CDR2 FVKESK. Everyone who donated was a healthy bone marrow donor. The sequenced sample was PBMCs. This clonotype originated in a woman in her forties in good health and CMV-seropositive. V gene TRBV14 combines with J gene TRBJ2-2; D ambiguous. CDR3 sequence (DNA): TGTGCCAGCAGCCCCCTGAGCGCGGTAAACACCGGGGAGCTGTTTTTT. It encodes CASSPLSAVNTGELFF.